The 14 T cell receptor beta chains below were found in one sample sequenced in a study of T cell responses to AZD1222 COVID-19 vaccine. Using immunoSEQ multiplex PCR, the repertoire was profiled, and TCRdb retains in-frame clones only, with some absent. Here the sample spans about 200,000 clones, over 85% being singletons. The sequencing used peripheral blood, collected 28 days after the second dose of the MenACWY control vaccine. These receptors all stem from an adult who received the MenACWY meningococcal vaccine as a control.

The chain links TRBV5-4 to TRBJ2-3, with 10 bases that match TRBD1. Germline values: CDR1 SGHNT, CDR2 YYREEE (reference sequence). J was trimmed by 9 bases and V by 4 bases; bases with no gene match: 8. The CDR3 extends over 14 amino acids. As DNA, the CDR3 is TGTGCCAGCAGCGGGGGACAGGGGAGGGGCACGCAGTATTTT. It translates to CASSGGQGRGTQYF.

The chain has TRBV11-2 and TRBJ2-5; D call uncertain. Trimming pared 5 bases from V and 0 bases from J, leaving 22 bases between. This CDR3 has 18 residues. Germline assignment: CDR1 SGHAT and CDR2 FQNNGV. CDR3: CASSKTFGAYGYQETQYF. The DNA of the CDR3 is TGTGCCAGCAGCAAAACGTTCGGCGCTTATGGGTACCAAGAGACCCAGTACTTC.

The chain combines TRBV19 with TRBJ2-5, with 11 bases fitting TRBD2. The germline gives CDR1 LNHDA, CDR2 SQIVND (reference sequence). J gave up 5 bases and V 5 bases, and 10 bases lay outside the gene matches. The CDR3 runs 16 residues. CDR3 DNA sequence: TGTGCCAGTAGTCGGACACTAGCGGGAGAGAGGGAGACCCAGTACTTC. It is translated as CASSRTLAGERETQYF. The full variable domain, its missing parts supplied by reference TRBV19 and TRBJ2-5, is DGGITQSPKYLFRKEGQNVTLSCEQNLNHDAMYWYRQDPGQGLRLIYYSQIVNDFQKGDIAEGYSVSREKKESFPLTVTSAQKNPTAFYLCASSRTLAGERETQYFGPGTRLLVL.

Of note for this clone: In the same sample, other DNA sequences code for this CDR3. V and J are TRBV9 and TRBJ2-6; D is perhaps TRBD1 or TRBD2 (5 bases each). V gave up 0 bases and J gave up 1 base, with 5 bases separating them. This CDR3 is 15 amino acids long. CDR1 is SGDLS and CDR2 is YYNGEE in the germline V gene. CDR3 DNA sequence: TGTGCCAGCAGCGTAGGGGGGTCTGGGGCCAACGTCCTGACTTTC. It is translated as CASSVGGSGANVLTF.

This clone was seen only once. The gene calls are TRBV24-1 and TRBJ1-1, with 7 nucleotides matching TRBD1. This CDR3 region has 13 residues. V trimming: 2 bases; J trimming: 4 bases; junction bases outside the gene matches: 0. Germline V CDR1 and CDR2: KGHDR, SFDVKD. The CDR3 sequence: CATSDYRGTEAFF. The CDR3 bases are TGTGCCACCAGTGATTACAGGGGCACTGAAGCTTTCTTT.

This rearrangement joins TRBV10-1 to TRBJ2-1; 11 positions match TRBD2. The V gene's germline CDR1 is WNHNN and CDR2 SYGVQD (reference sequence). CDR3 length: 17 residues. V gave up 3 bases and J gave up 5 bases; unmatched junction bases: 9. The CDR3 is CASSDRGFSGRDNEQFF. In nucleotides, the CDR3 is TGCGCCAGCAGTGATCGTGGGTTTAGCGGGAGGGACAATGAGCAGTTCTTC.

The chain links TRBV3-1 (or the pseudogene TRBV3-2) to TRBJ1-3; D perhaps matches TRBD1 (5 bases). This CDR3 is 12 amino acids long. V was trimmed by 8 bases and J by 4 bases, leaving 9 bases between them. Germline assignment: CDR1 LGHDT and CDR2 YNNKEL (reference sequence). The CDR3 coding sequence is TGTGCCAGCGACAGTGGAGGAAACACCATATATTTT. Its protein product is CASDSGGNTIYF.

The V call is TRBV29-1, the J call TRBJ1-1, with TRBD1 matching over 10 bases. Per the germline V gene, CDR1 is SQVTM and CDR2 is ANQGSEA. With 4 bases clipped from V and 5 bases from J, the junction kept 7 bases outside the gene matches. The CDR3 extends over 14 amino acids. The CDR3 protein is CSVAAGTGVTEAFF. In DNA form, the CDR3 reads TGCAGCGTTGCCGCCGGGACAGGGGTTACTGAAGCTTTCTTT. The entire variable domain, with the rest obtained from reference TRBV29-1 and TRBJ1-1, is as follows: SAVISQKPSRDICQRGTSLTIQCQVDSQVTMMFWYRQQPGQSLTLIATANQGSEATYESGFVIDKFPISRPNLTFSTLTVSNMSPEDSSIYLCSVAAGTGVTEAFFGQGTRLTVV.

The chain is built from TRBV2 and TRBJ2-7; TRBD1 matches 7 bases. Per the germline V gene, CDR1 is SNHLY and CDR2 is FYNNEI. The CDR3 runs 15 residues. V shed 7 bases, J shed 5 bases, and the junction held 14 bases outside the gene matches. The CDR3 loop is CASTRGPTWKNEQYF. CDR3 DNA: TGTGCCAGCACGAGGGGGCCCACATGGAAAAACGAGCAGTACTTC.

This clone was picked up one time. The rearrangement uses TRBV19 and TRBJ1-5, with TRBD1 identical over 8 bases. The V gene end was trimmed by 6 bases and the J gene end by 2 bases; junction bases not matched to a gene: 9. CDR1 and CDR2 from the germline V gene are LNHDA and SQIVND (reference sequence). The CDR3 contains 16 residues. The CDR3 sequence: CASRKQGDLGNQPQHF. The CDR3 bases are TGTGCCAGTAGAAAACAGGGGGATCTGGGCAATCAGCCCCAGCATTTT.

The V call is TRBV27, the J call TRBJ2-1, with D perhaps TRBD2 (6 bases). Germline V gene lookup returns CDR1 MNHEY and CDR2 SMNVEV (reference sequence). The CDR3 totals 15 residues. Between the trimmed V and J ends, which lost 3 bases and 4 bases, there was a span of 13 bases. CDR3 DNA sequence: TGTGCCAGCAGTTTGCGGGCGGGATATTACAATGAGCAGTTCTTC. Translating it yields CASSLRAGYYNEQFF.

This chain links TRBV19 with TRBJ2-7; D uncertain. The V gene's germline CDR1 is LNHDA and CDR2 SQIVND (reference sequence). The CDR3 has 12 amino acids. Trimming removed 2 bases at V and 7 bases at J, with 9 bases between. CDR3 bases: TGTGCCAGTAGTATACCCCTTGGTGAGCAGTACTTC. This codes for CASSIPLGEQYF.

This chain joins TRBV18 and TRBJ1-4, with unresolved D. The ends were cut back, 2 bases at V and 3 bases at J, with 13 bases in the middle. The CDR3 has 16 residues. Germline V gives CDR1 KGHSH, CDR2 LQKENI. The CDR3 coding sequence is TGTGCCAGCTCACCAGAACTTGGAGAGGCTAATGAAAAACTGTTTTTT. It encodes CASSPELGEANEKLFF.

The chain employs TRBV6-1 and TRBJ1-2; no clear D gene. V was shortened by 2 bases and J by 8 bases, with 12 bases between the two germline ends. Germline V CDR1 and CDR2: MNHNS, SASEGT. The CDR3 runs 13 residues. CDR3 DNA: TGTGCCAGCAGTGAATTGGGCCAGAGAGGCTACACCTTC. Encoded protein: CASSELGQRGYTF.